The 22 T cell receptor beta chains given below trace back to one sample, sequenced in a study of patients and donors after allogeneic stem cell transplantation. MiXCR, applied by TCRdb to the RT-PCR reads, yields one record per CDR3 protein. The table records more than 850,000 distinct CDR3 sequences, about a sixth of them present only once. Sample: blood, either unsorted or a sorted T cell fraction (not recorded which). Every receptor here comes from a human donor who was either an allogeneic HSCT recipient or a stem cell or donor lymphocyte infusion donor (not recorded which). It is not recorded whose cells these are; they may come from a transplant donor.

This clonotype was picked up a small number of times. The V and J genes are TRBV10-3 and TRBJ1-1; D may be TRBD1 (6 bases). V lost 6 bases to trimming and J lost 1 base, with 15 bases between them. Germline lookup yields CDR1 ENHRY and CDR2 SYGVKD. CDR3 length: 15 amino acids. Here the CDR3 reads CAISSTDRRNTEAFF. The CDR3 DNA reads TGTGCCATCAGCTCCACCGACAGGAGGAACACTGAAGCTTTCTTT.

The chain links TRBV11-2 to TRBJ2-7; perhaps D is TRBD1 or TRBD2 (5 bases each). The CDR3 totals 13 residues. The germline V gene has CDR1 SGHAT and CDR2 FQNNGV. V lost 6 bases, J lost 2 bases, and 11 bases lay in between. The CDR3 loop is CASRRDATYEQYF. In DNA form, the CDR3 reads TGTGCCAGCAGACGGGACGCCACCTACGAGCAGTACTTC.

This clonotype appeared a few times. This chain links TRBV7-2 with TRBJ1-2, with 7 bases fitting TRBD1. V lost 5 bases, J lost 4 bases, and 13 bases stayed unmatched. The CDR3 extends over 16 amino acids. Germline V lookup: CDR1 SGHTA, CDR2 FQGNSA. The CDR3 sequence: CASSQASQQGFYGYTF. CDR3 bases: TGTGCCAGCAGCCAGGCGAGCCAACAGGGGTTCTATGGCTACACCTTC.

The rearrangement links TRBV11-2 to TRBJ2-7; TRBD2 aligns across 10 bases. The germline gives CDR1 SGHAT, CDR2 FQNNGV. This CDR3 has 16 amino acids. J was trimmed by 2 bases and V by 5 bases; bases with no gene match: 9. The CDR3 protein is CASSPRTSGTTYEQYF. CDR3 coding DNA: TGTGCCAGCAGCCCCCGGACTAGCGGCACTACCTACGAGCAGTACTTC.

The chain recombines TRBV6-2 or TRBV6-3 with TRBJ2-7; no firm D call. Trimming took 5 bases from V and 3 from J, leaving 11 bases between them. The length of the CDR3 is 13 residues. Germline V lookup: CDR1 MNHEY, CDR2 SVGEGT. CDR3 sequence (DNA): TGTGCCAGCAGTAAGGACGGCGGCTACGAGCAGTACTTC. Its translation is CASSKDGGYEQYF.

V usage is TRBV6-1 and J usage is TRBJ1-4; 8 positions match TRBD1. Trimming cost V 6 bases and J 8 bases; bases outside gene matches: 11. The V gene's germline CDR1 is MNHNS and CDR2 SASEGT. The CDR3 loop spans 15 amino acids. The CDR3 DNA is TGTGCCAGCAGACCCAGACAGGGGAAGGGAGAAAAACTGTTTTTT. Translating it yields CASRPRQGKGEKLFF.

This clonotype was seen a handful of times. The CDR3 spells CASSPGARRGYGYTF. The CDR3 DNA reads TGTGCCAGCAGCCCCGGGGCGCGGCGCGGCTATGGCTACACCTTC. V usage is TRBV28 and J usage is TRBJ1-2; D might be TRBD1 (5 bases). This CDR3 has 15 amino acids. Germline V gene sequence: CDR1 MDHEN, CDR2 SYDVKM. Trimming stripped 6 bases from V and 4 bases from J, with 18 bases between.

The rearrangement uses TRBV3-1 and TRBJ2-3; the D is unclear. There are 15 residues in the CDR3. Per the germline V gene, CDR1 is LGHDT and CDR2 is YNNKEL (reference sequence). V lost 1 base and J 4 bases, leaving 12 bases between the germline ends. This CDR3 reads CASSQVPRMSDTQYF. The CDR3 DNA sequence: TGTGCCAGCAGCCAAGTTCCCCGAATGTCAGATACGCAGTATTTT.

This clonotype occurred many times. The chain has TRBV24-1 and TRBJ2-7; D is unresolved. This CDR3 contains 11 residues. Between the trimmed V and J ends, which lost 4 bases and 6 bases, there was a span of 6 bases. Germline assignment: CDR1 KGHDR and CDR2 SFDVKD. The CDR3 is CATSDKAEQYF. DNA of the CDR3: TGTGCCACCAGTGACAAGGCCGAGCAGTACTTC.

This clonotype was picked up a small number of times. The V call is TRBV5-5, the J call TRBJ1-4, with D hard to call. Between the trimmed V and J ends, which lost 3 bases and 8 bases, there was a span of 14 bases. The CDR3 is 14 residues long. Looked up from germline, CDR1 is SGHKS and CDR2 is YYEKEE (reference sequence). CDR3 residues: CASSWVLRGEKLFF. In DNA, the CDR3 is TGTGCCAGCAGCTGGGTGCTCCGAGGGGAAAAACTGTTTTTT.

Only a few counts were recorded for this clonotype. This rearrangement joins TRBV20-1 to TRBJ2-1; 7 bases fit TRBD2. The CDR3 sequence is 16 residues long. V lost 0 bases and J lost 7; bases outside the gene matches: 12. CDR1 is DFQATT, CDR2 SNEGSKA, per germline (reference sequence). In DNA, the CDR3 is TGCAGTGCTAGAGATGGGAGGGGACTAACACAGAATGAGCAGTTCTTC. Protein: CSARDGRGLTQNEQFF.

V usage is TRBV3-1 and J usage is TRBJ2-1; the D gene is possibly TRBD2 (7 bases). The length of the CDR3 is 17 residues. The germline CDR1 and CDR2 sequences are LGHDT and YNNKEL (reference sequence). V was shortened by 2 bases and J by 2 bases, with 16 bases between the two germline ends. CDR3 DNA: TGTGCCAGCAGCCAAAAGGGAGGGGGAAGGCCCTACAATGAGCAGTTCTTC. Translating it yields CASSQKGGGRPYNEQFF.

This chain links TRBV4-3 with TRBJ2-3; D might be TRBD2 (6 bases). This CDR3 spans 14 amino acids. Per the germline V gene, CDR1 is LGHNA and CDR2 is YSLEER. V lost 5 bases and J lost 6, with 15 bases in between. The CDR3 reads CASSFTKGGDTQYF. The CDR3, as DNA: TGCGCCAGCAGCTTCACCAAAGGAGGGGATACGCAGTATTTT.

The rearrangement joins TRBV6-1 to TRBJ1-1, with 8 bases fitting TRBD1. This CDR3 has 13 residues. CDR1 is MNHNS, CDR2 SASEGT, per germline. V lost 7 bases and J lost 5; bases outside the gene matches: 6. In DNA form, the CDR3 reads TGTGCCAGCAAGGACAGGGCGGGAACTGAAGCTTTCTTT. This codes for CASKDRAGTEAFF.

The gene calls are TRBV12-3 or TRBV12-4 and TRBJ2-1; 9 nucleotides align to TRBD2. Losses at the gene ends were 2 bases for V and 9 bases for J; bases not matched to a gene: 11. The CDR3 spans 16 residues. The CDR3 DNA sequence: TGTGCCAGCAGTTTAAGGGCGGGGGGGCCCAGTAGTGAGCAGTTCTTC. Protein product: CASSLRAGGPSSEQFF.

The chain joins TRBV11-2 to TRBJ2-3; 7 bases match TRBD1. After removal of 3 bases from V and 8 bases from J, the junction contained 5 bases not matched to a gene. The CDR3 is 13 amino acids. Germline CDR1 and CDR2: SGHAT and FQNNGV. The CDR3 region is CASSFRGRSTQYF. Here the CDR3 DNA reads TGTGCCAGCAGCTTTAGGGGGCGAAGTACGCAGTATTTT.

This clonotype appeared many times. The chain employs TRBV20-1 and TRBJ2-2; no reliable D call. The CDR3 spans 13 residues. From germline, CDR1 is DFQATT and CDR2 SNEGSKA (reference sequence). Trimming cost V 1 base and J 0 bases, with 3 bases left between them. The DNA of the CDR3 is TGCAGTGCTAGAGCTCCGAACACCGGGGAGCTGTTTTTT. It codes for CSARAPNTGELFF.

This clonotype was counted a few times. This chain joins TRBV20-1 and TRBJ2-1; D possibly matches TRBD1 or TRBD2 (5 bases each). Per the germline V gene, CDR1 is DFQATT and CDR2 is SNEGSKA (reference sequence). The CDR3 consists of 14 residues. The V gene lost 6 bases and the J gene lost 6 bases, with 18 bases spanning the gap. CDR3 sequence: CSAQGTEGRNEQFF. CDR3 DNA: TGCAGTGCCCAGGGAACAGAGGGCCGCAATGAGCAGTTCTTC.

The chain has TRBV18 and TRBJ2-3; 7 nucleotides match TRBD1. Trimming at V came to 1 base and at J to 0 bases, leaving 4 bases not matched to a gene. Germline assignment: CDR1 KGHSH and CDR2 LQKENI. This CDR3 is 16 amino acids long. The CDR3 loop is CASSPLLDRSTDTQYF. The CDR3 nucleotides read TGTGCCAGCTCACCACTACTGGACAGGAGCACAGATACGCAGTATTTT.

In this sample, this clonotype turned up a few times. The rearrangement links TRBV2 to TRBJ1-4; D possibly corresponds to TRBD1 (6 bases). Looked up from germline, CDR1 is SNHLY and CDR2 is FYNNEI. This CDR3 is 15 amino acids long. V was clipped by 4 bases and J by 8 bases, with 17 bases between them. DNA of the CDR3: TGTGCCAGCAGTGCGGGCGGTCGGGGGCCGGAAAAACTGTTTTTT. Protein product: CASSAGGRGPEKLFF. Together with reference TRBV2 and TRBJ1-4, the CDR3 gives the full variable domain: EPEVTQTPSHQVTQMGQEVILRCVPISNHLYFYWYRQILGQKVEFLVSFYNNEISEKSEIFDDQFSVERPDGSNFTLKIRSTKLEDSAMYFCASSAGGRGPEKLFFGSGTQLSVL.

The chain uses TRBV20-1 and TRBJ2-7; D possibly uses TRBD1 or TRBD2 (6 bases each). Germline values: CDR1 DFQATT, CDR2 SNEGSKA (reference sequence). The length of the CDR3 is 13 residues. DNA for the CDR3: TGCAGCACGGGGGACAAGAGCTCCTACGAGCAGTACTTC. Encoded protein: CSTGDKSSYEQYF.

This chain links TRBV19 with TRBJ1-1, with D unresolved. Trimming shortened V by 0 bases and J by 3 bases, and 8 bases separated the two germline ends. This CDR3 region has 14 residues. Germline V lookup: CDR1 LNHDA, CDR2 SQIVND (reference sequence). Here the CDR3 DNA reads TGTGCCAGTAGTATAGAGGGATTGGACACTGAAGCTTTCTTT. Encoded protein: CASSIEGLDTEAFF.